These 14 T cell receptor beta chains originate from one sample sequenced in a study of glioma-infiltrating T cells after dendritic cell vaccination. The assay was immunoSEQ multiplex PCR, and TCRdb's table has in-frame clones only and misses some. This table has some 100,000 clones, under 90% appearing once. The input for sequencing was blood, taken before dendritic cell vaccination. These receptors were collected from a human donor with glioblastoma.

This rearrangement joins TRBV29-1 to TRBJ2-7; 9 positions match TRBD1. Germline values: CDR1 SQVTM, CDR2 ANQGSEA. Trimming took 2 bases from V and 4 from J; bases not matched to a gene: 6. There are 14 residues in the CDR3. In DNA, the CDR3 is TGCAGCGTTGAACTCGGGACAGGGCAATACGAGCAGTACTTC. This gives the protein CSVELGTGQYEQYF.

The genes are TRBV2 and TRBJ2-6; D is possibly TRBD1 (6 bases). This CDR3 is built from 16 residues. V lost 7 bases, J lost 0 bases, and 13 bases lay in between. Germline CDR1 reads SNHLY; CDR2 reads FYNNEI. CDR3 bases: TGTGCCAGCACCAGGGGCCGGGGCTCTGGGGCCAACGTCCTGACTTTC. It encodes CASTRGRGSGANVLTF.

This clone was counted only a few times. The chain couples TRBV6-5 to TRBJ1-2; no firm D call. The CDR3 is made up of 13 amino acids. The germline V gene encodes CDR1 MNHEY and CDR2 SVGAGI. The V gene lost 5 bases and the J gene lost 1 base, with 8 bases spanning the gap. The CDR3, as DNA: TGTGCCAGCAGTGCCACAGTTAACTATGGCTACACCTTC. It codes for CASSATVNYGYTF.

The chain employs TRBV9 and TRBJ2-7; 12 bases line up with TRBD2. CDR3 size: 15 residues. V was pared by 3 bases and J by 4 bases, with 5 bases of the junction left unmatched. Germline V gene sequence: CDR1 SGDLS, CDR2 YYNGEE. The CDR3 nucleotides read TGTGCCAGCAGCGAGGAGACTAGCGGGAGATACGAGCAGTACTTC. Its translation is CASSEETSGRYEQYF.

The chain has TRBV18 and TRBJ2-1, with 9 bases lining up with TRBD2. Trimming took 3 bases from V and 5 from J; bases not matched to a gene: 5. This CDR3 spans 15 amino acids. Germline V gene lookup returns CDR1 KGHSH and CDR2 LQKENI. CDR3 region: CASSPIAGADNEQFF. The CDR3 coding sequence is TGTGCCAGCTCACCGATAGCGGGGGCCGACAATGAGCAGTTCTTC.

J is TRBJ2-1 and V is TRBV5-1; the D gene is possibly TRBD1 (5 bases). The CDR3 contains 12 residues. Germline CDR1 is SGHRS and CDR2 is YFSETQ. The V end was cut by 1 base, the J end by 7 bases, with 6 bases between. The CDR3 reads CASSLSGNEQFF. The CDR3 DNA is TGCGCCAGCAGCTTGTCAGGGAATGAGCAGTTCTTC.

The rearrangement uses TRBV29-1 and TRBJ2-5; 9 nucleotides agree with TRBD1. The ends lost 5 bases at V and 5 bases at J; junction bases unmatched: 9. CDR1 and CDR2 (germline): SQVTM, ANQGSEA. The CDR3 is 14 residues long. The CDR3 bases are TGCAGCGTTAAGTACAGGGGGCAGGAGGAGACCCAGTACTTC. Translating it yields CSVKYRGQEETQYF.

The chain recombines TRBV7-2 with TRBJ1-5; D call uncertain. Germline V gene sequence: CDR1 SGHTA, CDR2 FQGNSA. This CDR3 contains 13 residues. Deletions cut 4 bases from V and 7 bases from J, with 11 bases between. The chain's CDR3 is CASSSGREQPQHF. The CDR3 region has the DNA TGTGCCAGCAGCTCCGGACGGGAACAGCCCCAGCATTTT.

The chain uses TRBV7-9 and TRBJ2-5, with a weak D call TRBD2 (6 bases). Trimming cost V 0 bases and J 2 bases, with 13 bases left between them. Per germline, CDR1 SEHNR and CDR2 FQNEAQ (reference sequence). This CDR3 spans 16 amino acids. The DNA for the CDR3 is TGTGCCAGCAGCTTAGCGGCGGGGCGAGATCAAGAGACCCAGTACTTC. Translation gives CASSLAAGRDQETQYF.

This chain joins TRBV4-1 and TRBJ1-4; D gene ambiguous. V was clipped by 2 bases and J by 6 bases, with 16 bases between them. CDR1 is MGHRA, CDR2 YSYEKL, per germline. The length of the CDR3 is 16 residues. The CDR3 region has the DNA TGCGCCAGCAGCCAATTTTTTAACGGGGAAGATGAAAAACTGTTTTTT. Amino acid sequence: CASSQFFNGEDEKLFF.

In this sample, this clone turned up a few times. The chain is built from TRBV6-5 and TRBJ2-7; 8 bases match TRBD2. Germline lookup yields CDR1 MNHEY and CDR2 SVGAGI. The V and J ends lost 7 bases and 2 bases, in that order; junction bases with no gene match: 7. The CDR3 totals 14 residues. The CDR3 here is CASIRGAGAYEQYF. The DNA for the CDR3 is TGTGCCAGCATAAGGGGAGCGGGAGCCTACGAGCAGTACTTC.

The chain employs TRBV6-1 and TRBJ1-5; a weak D match, TRBD1 (6 bases). Trimming took off 3 bases at V and 5 bases at J, with 11 bases between the two ends. The CDR3 length is 14 residues. Germline CDR1 MNHNS, CDR2 SASEGT. This CDR3 is CASSEDSPHQPQHF. CDR3 DNA: TGTGCCAGCAGTGAGGACAGTCCCCATCAGCCCCAGCATTTT.

V and J are TRBV5-1 and TRBJ1-2, with D tentatively TRBD1 (6 bases). There are 15 residues in the CDR3. V was shortened by 4 bases and J by 4 bases, with 17 bases between the two germline ends. Germline CDR1 reads SGHRS; CDR2 reads YFSETQ. Here the CDR3 DNA reads TGCGCCAGCAGCGTAAACACAGGGAGTAGCTATGGCTACACCTTC. It is translated as CASSVNTGSSYGYTF.

The chain links TRBV7-2 to TRBJ2-3, with D possibly TRBD2 on 5 matching bases. The CDR3 is 15 residues long. The germline V gene has CDR1 SGHTA and CDR2 FQGNSA. Trimming took 1 base from V and 3 from J, leaving 11 bases between them. CDR3 residues: CASSLDGVETDTQYF. The CDR3, as DNA: TGTGCCAGCAGCTTAGACGGGGTGGAGACAGATACGCAGTATTTT.